This note documents a single T cell receptor (beta chain) sequence. CDR1 and CDR2 (germline): KGHSY, FQNENV. There are 15 residues in the CDR3. V trimming: 6 bases; J trimming: 5 bases; junction bases outside the gene matches: 8. The entry originates in a study of blood T cell repertoires in COVID-19. Sequencing used immunoSEQ multiplex PCR; TCRdb keeps in-frame clones, though not all of them. The sample lists some 83,000 clones; about 82% were seen once. Material for sequencing was peripheral blood. The rearrangement links TRBV16 to TRBJ1-4; TRBD1 matches at 8 bases. This TCR came from a man aged 50-60 years with active COVID-19. In nucleotides, the CDR3 is TGTGCCAGCAGTCCTGGCAGGGGGCGGAATGAAAAACTGTTTTTT. Its protein product is CASSPGRGRNEKLFF.